This TCR beta chain was documented in a study of CD8+ T cells in alopecia areata. With respect to this clone: As yet, its antigen is unknown.

Study-level findings and limits: Among the 100 top clones, expanded CD8+ clones, like scalp clonality, were significantly decreased by tofacitinib.

Extraction of RNA preceded its reverse transcription into cDNA, which served as the sequencing template. TCRdb's copy holds only in-frame clones and misses some; the assay was immunoSEQ multiplex PCR. The sample lists over 150,000 clones; about three fifths were seen once. Treatment reported: oral pan-JAK inhibitor, 5-10 mg twice daily. Collected material from alopecia areata patients comprised lesional scalp punch biopsies and peripheral blood. Germline assignment: CDR1 SEHNR and CDR2 FQNEAQ (reference sequence). Trimming took off 0 bases at V and 2 bases at J, with 5 bases between the two ends. The CDR3 spans 13 residues.

This receptor was obtained from a human donor with alopecia areata. The chain has TRBV7-9 and TRBJ2-7; D gene ambiguous. This sample comprised CD4+ T cells sorted from blood, obtained at week 4, from a patient treated with tofacitinib. The CDR3 sequence is CASSLAVTYEQYF. The CDR3 bases are TGTGCCAGCAGCTTAGCCGTCACCTACGAGCAGTACTTC.